What follows are 25 T cell receptor beta chains derived from one specimen sequenced in a study of cytomegalovirus exposure and HLA in healthy donors. 60 Vbeta and 13 Jbeta primers were used in PCR. The table came from immunoSEQ multiplex PCR; TCRdb's copy has only in-frame clones and leaves some out. The sample lists 210,000 or so clones, 75% to 85% seen once, with 1.2% to 1.5% in the top ten. The sequencing input was PBMCs. Receptors were obtained from a girl aged 10 to 17 in good health and CMV-seronegative.

The rearrangement links TRBV7-9 to TRBJ1-2; TRBD1 is a possible D gene (5 bases). This CDR3 region has 14 residues. The V end lost 5 bases, the J end lost 3 bases, and 13 bases lay between the germline ends. Looked up from germline, CDR1 is SEHNR and CDR2 is FQNEAQ (reference sequence). The CDR3 bases are TGTGCCAGCAGCCCCGGGGGTCGGGACTATGGCTACACCTTC. Encoded protein: CASSPGGRDYGYTF.

CDR3 sequence reads: CSAPHPGGYTF. DNA for the CDR3: TGCAGTGCTCCGCATCCGGGGGGCTACACCTTC. The V call is TRBV20-1, the J call TRBJ1-2; D gene uncertain. The CDR3 runs 11 residues. Trimming took off 5 bases at V and 8 bases at J, with 12 bases between the two ends. Germline-derived CDR1 and CDR2 are DFQATT and SNEGSKA (reference sequence).

The chain joins TRBV20-1 to TRBJ1-1; the D is unclear. Germline V gene lookup returns CDR1 DFQATT and CDR2 SNEGSKA (reference sequence). CDR3 length: 10 amino acids. Trimming removed 2 bases at V and 6 bases at J, with 4 bases between. In DNA form, the CDR3 reads TGCAGTGCTAGATTATCTGAAGCTTTCTTT. Protein product: CSARLSEAFF.

This sequence joins TRBV27 and TRBJ1-1, with TRBD1 identical over 9 bases. Germline V gene data show CDR1 as MNHEY and CDR2 as SMNVEV (reference sequence). V gave up 2 bases and J gave up 7 bases; unmatched junction bases: 2. The CDR3 spans 13 residues. The CDR3 sequence: CASSLTGGIEAFF. The CDR3 DNA follows: TGTGCCAGCAGTTTAACAGGGGGCATTGAAGCTTTCTTT.

The table lists this clone with a count of one. Other DNA sequences in the sample encode the same CDR3. This chain joins TRBV19 and TRBJ1-2; 7 bases are shared with TRBD1. The CDR3 extends over 13 amino acids. CDR1 LNHDA and CDR2 SQIVND come from the germline V gene (reference sequence). V dropped 6 bases and J dropped 2; count of bases not matched to a gene: 3. The CDR3 DNA follows: TGTGCCAGTAGCAGACAGGGCAACTATGGCTACACCTTC. Its translation: CASSRQGNYGYTF.

J is TRBJ2-7 and V is TRBV5-4; tentative D call: TRBD2 (6 bases). Trimming removed 5 bases at V and 7 bases at J, with 25 bases between. CDR1 and CDR2 from the germline V gene are SGHNT and YYREEE (reference sequence). This CDR3 spans 16 amino acids. Written as DNA, the CDR3 is TGTGCCAGCAGAAAGGGAGGTCTGGGCGACCTCCAGGAGCAGTACTTC. Its translation is CASRKGGLGDLQEQYF.

This clone was detected only a few times. The rearrangement links TRBV4-3 to TRBJ1-4; tentative D call: TRBD1 (6 bases). The germline V gene encodes CDR1 LGHNA and CDR2 YSLEER. The CDR3 extends over 15 amino acids. The germline V and J ends were trimmed by 3 bases and 5 bases, with 13 bases remaining between them. CDR3 bases: TGCGCCAGCAGCCAGCCCGGGACAAGAAATGAAAAACTGTTTTTT. It encodes CASSQPGTRNEKLFF.

The chain recombines TRBV6-5 with TRBJ1-2; no clear D. Looked up from germline, CDR1 is MNHEY and CDR2 is SVGAGI. This CDR3 comprises 15 residues. Trimming took off 4 bases at V and 2 bases at J, with 14 bases between the two ends. DNA for the CDR3: TGTGCCAGCAGTTCTTCCGACGTTAGCAACTATGGCTACACCTTC. It is translated as CASSSSDVSNYGYTF.

The chain employs TRBV7-9 and TRBJ2-1; 8 nucleotides agree with TRBD1. The length of the CDR3 is 14 residues. The germline gives CDR1 SEHNR, CDR2 FQNEAQ (reference sequence). The J segment lost 5 bases and the V segment lost 5 bases, leaving 5 bases of the junction unmatched. Here the CDR3 reads CASSTGTGNNEQFF. The CDR3 DNA is TGTGCCAGCAGCACGGGGACAGGTAACAATGAGCAGTTCTTC.

The rearrangement uses TRBV29-1 and TRBJ2-1; maybe TRBD1 (6 bases). The CDR3 covers 13 residues. The germline V and J ends were trimmed by 7 bases and 12 bases, with 22 bases remaining between them. In germline, CDR1 is SQVTM, CDR2 ANQGSEA. CDR3 coding DNA: TGCAGCGCCCGGGACACGGGACGAGGCGGGCAGTTCTTC. Its protein product is CSARDTGRGGQFF.

V is TRBV11-2 and J is TRBJ2-3; possible D gene TRBD1, 6 bases. The CDR3 spans 13 residues. CDR1 SGHAT and CDR2 FQNNGV come from the germline V gene. Trimming cost V 8 bases and J 0 bases, with 9 bases left between them. The CDR3 reads CASGGQSTDTQYF. The CDR3 nucleotides read TGTGCCAGCGGAGGACAGAGCACAGATACGCAGTATTTT. Looking up the rest from reference TRBV11-2 and TRBJ2-3 gives the full variable domain: EAGVAQSPRYKIIEKRQSVAFWCNPISGHATLYWYQQILGQGPKLLIQFQNNGVVDDSQLPKDRFSAERLKGVDSTLKIQPAKLEDSAVYLCASGGQSTDTQYFGPGTRLTVL.

This clone was detected many times. The gene calls are TRBV6-1 and TRBJ1-4; 11 nucleotides line up with TRBD1. The germline V gene has CDR1 MNHNS and CDR2 SASEGT. V lost 1 base to trimming and J lost 7 bases; unmatched junction nucleotides: 5. The CDR3 runs to 16 residues. The CDR3 protein is CASSEESGTGGEKLFF. The CDR3 DNA sequence: TGTGCCAGCAGTGAAGAATCCGGGACAGGGGGTGAAAAACTGTTTTTT.

This chain links TRBV27 with TRBJ1-4; the D gene is possibly TRBD1 (5 bases). V lost 0 bases and J lost 8, with 13 bases in between. The CDR3 is 15 amino acids. Germline V lookup: CDR1 MNHEY, CDR2 SMNVEV (reference sequence). Here the CDR3 DNA reads TGTGCCAGCAGTTTATCGACGCCAGGGAGGGAAAAACTGTTTTTT. Protein product: CASSLSTPGREKLFF.

This sequence joins TRBV7-9 and TRBJ2-7; the D gene is possibly TRBD1 (5 bases). This CDR3 is built from 13 residues. V lost 6 bases to trimming and J lost 4 bases, with 13 bases between them. Per germline, CDR1 SEHNR and CDR2 FQNEAQ (reference sequence). CDR3 in amino acids: CASSQGSLYEQYF. The DNA of the CDR3 is TGTGCCAGCAGTCAGGGAAGTCTTTACGAGCAGTACTTC.

The chain joins TRBV5-5 to TRBJ1-2; no reliable D call. V lost 4 bases, J lost 5 bases, and 12 bases lay in between. CDR1 is SGHKS, CDR2 YYEKEE, per germline (reference sequence). The CDR3 sequence is 13 residues long. The CDR3 protein is CASSADGRYGYTF. The CDR3 bases are TGTGCCAGCAGCGCCGACGGCAGGTATGGCTACACCTTC.

This rearrangement joins TRBV5-1 to TRBJ2-5; D ambiguous. There are 15 residues in the CDR3. Germline V lookup: CDR1 SGHRS, CDR2 YFSETQ. V was clipped by 0 bases and J by 5 bases, with 14 bases between them. CDR3 region: CASSLADSLRETQYF. In DNA, the CDR3 is TGCGCCAGCAGCTTGGCCGACTCCCTGAGGGAGACCCAGTACTTC.

As DNA, the CDR3 is TGTGCCAGCAGCTTAAGAGCGGGGGGCGCCACCGGGGAGCTGTTTTTT. This codes for CASSLRAGGATGELFF. The genes are TRBV7-3 and TRBJ2-2; TRBD2 aligns across 9 bases. V lost 1 base, J lost 4 bases, and 4 bases stayed unmatched. Germline V gene sequence: CDR1 SGHTA, CDR2 FQGTGA. CDR3 size: 16 residues.

On this clone itself: The junction differs from germline at one of its ends, possibly a read error. The chain has TRBV7-9 and TRBJ2-1; TRBD2 matches at 7 bases. CDR1 is SEHNR and CDR2 is FQNEAQ in the germline V gene (reference sequence). This CDR3 spans 16 amino acids. The CDR3 sequence is CASSLAVGVVSNEQFF. CDR3 nucleotides: TGTGCCAGCAGCCTAGCGGTCGGGGTAGTAAGCAATGAGCAGTTCTTC.

V is TRBV6-6 and J is TRBJ1-6; D possibly corresponds to TRBD1 (6 bases). The V end lost 2 bases, the J end lost 10 bases, and 15 bases lay between the germline ends. CDR1 is MNHNY, CDR2 SVGAGI, per germline (reference sequence). The CDR3 runs to 15 residues. The CDR3 DNA is TGTGCCAGCAGTTACCTGGGACAAGGCGAGTCACCCCTCCACTTT. Its translation is CASSYLGQGESPLHF.

The chain is built from TRBV6-1 and TRBJ1-1, with 7 nucleotides matching TRBD1. V was clipped by 6 bases and J by 4 bases; unmatched bases: 11. The CDR3 is 15 amino acids. Germline values: CDR1 MNHNS, CDR2 SASEGT. The CDR3 sequence: CASRGGGVGFTEAFF. The CDR3 DNA follows: TGTGCCAGCAGAGGGGGCGGGGTTGGGTTCACTGAAGCTTTCTTT.

The gene calls are TRBV2 and TRBJ2-3; a weak D match, TRBD2 (5 bases). The germline gives CDR1 SNHLY, CDR2 FYNNEI. The germline V and J ends were trimmed by 9 bases and 1 base, with 14 bases remaining between them. CDR3 size: 14 residues. CDR3 coding DNA: TGTGCCAGTGTATGGAATAGCGGCACAGATACGCAGTATTTT. It specifies CASVWNSGTDTQYF.

The rearrangement links TRBV28 to TRBJ2-7, with D hard to call. The CDR3 is 11 amino acids. V was pared by 6 bases and J by 1 base, with 4 bases between. Germline CDR1 reads MDHEN; CDR2 reads SYDVKM. The CDR3 region is CASRLSYEQYF. The CDR3, as DNA: TGTGCCAGCAGACTTTCCTACGAGCAGTACTTC.

The CDR3 loop is CASSQDRSTEAFF. The CDR3 DNA is TGTGCCAGCAGCCAAGATCGGAGTACTGAAGCTTTCTTT. This chain uses TRBV4-2 with TRBJ1-1; D uncertain. Germline V lookup: CDR1 LGHNA, CDR2 YNFKEQ. V lost 0 bases and J lost 5, with 7 bases in between. The CDR3 length is 13 residues.

The rearrangement joins TRBV7-3 to TRBJ2-3; 11 bases match TRBD2. Trimming took 5 bases from V and 8 from J; bases not matched to a gene: 3. Per the germline V gene, CDR1 is SGHTA and CDR2 is FQGTGA. The CDR3 sequence is 13 residues long. The CDR3 DNA reads TGTGCCAGCAGCACGGGGACTAGCGGTACGCAGTATTTT. Its translation is CASSTGTSGTQYF.

This chain joins TRBV6-5 and TRBJ1-5; 10 nucleotides agree with TRBD1. This CDR3 is 14 amino acids long. Losses at the gene ends were 7 bases for V and 4 bases for J; bases not matched to a gene: 4. Looked up from germline, CDR1 is MNHEY and CDR2 is SVGAGI. The DNA for the CDR3 is TGTGCCAGCAAAGAGGACAGGGGGAATCAGCCCCAGCATTTT. It encodes CASKEDRGNQPQHF.